The clone carrying this T cell receptor beta chain has only one observation. This entry is derived from a study of blood T cell repertoires in COVID-19. On the study more broadly: The samples span acute and convalescent COVID-19 from the United States, Italy and Spain.

Germline V gene lookup returns CDR1 SNHLY and CDR2 FYNNEI. CDR3 size: 14 residues. Trimming left V 6 bases short and J 2 bases short, with 11 bases between. Under the authors' procedure: Amplification of reference gene primers provided the estimated nucleated cell counts. The table came from immunoSEQ multiplex PCR; TCRdb's copy has only in-frame clones and leaves some out. The V and J calls and the clone size are those of that table, but D and trimming were determined from the DNA. Here the sample spans about 210,000 clones, approximately 82% being singletons. Source material: peripheral blood. The clonotype was recovered from a woman between 45 and 65 years old with acute or convalescent COVID-19. This chain uses TRBV2 with TRBJ1-5; D might be TRBD1 (5 bases). The CDR3 region is CASSPEGRNQPQHF. CDR3 nucleotides: TGTGCCAGCAGCCCGGAGGGACGCAATCAGCCCCAGCATTTT.